These 22 T cell receptor beta chains share one sample of origin, sequenced in a study of cytomegalovirus exposure and HLA in healthy donors. Assay: immunoSEQ multiplex PCR; the TCRdb copy retains only in-frame clones and omits some. The sample lists some 99,000 clones; 85% to 90% were seen once. Sequences were obtained from PBMCs. The source is a woman younger than 30 in good health and CMV-seronegative.

J is TRBJ1-1 and V is TRBV11-3, with TRBD1 matching 8 bases. Trimming cost V 3 bases and J 3 bases; bases outside gene matches: 3. This CDR3 region has 14 residues. Germline V gene data show CDR1 as SGHNT and CDR2 as YENEEA. The DNA of the CDR3 is TGTGCCAGCAGCTTTGGGACAGGCGACACTGAAGCTTTCTTT. Translated, it gives CASSFGTGDTEAFF.

The V and J genes are TRBV9 and TRBJ2-1; no clear D gene. Germline V CDR1 and CDR2: SGDLS, YYNGEE. The CDR3 has 16 residues. V was clipped by 4 bases and J by 0 bases, with 14 bases between them. The CDR3 here is CASSHQTASSYNEQFF. The CDR3 coding sequence is TGTGCCAGCAGCCACCAGACTGCTAGCTCCTACAATGAGCAGTTCTTC.

This clone was seen a single time. This sequence joins TRBV28 and TRBJ2-5; 9 bases are a match to TRBD1. This CDR3 comprises 15 residues. V lost 6 bases, J lost 5 bases, and 10 bases stayed unmatched. Germline V gene lookup returns CDR1 MDHEN and CDR2 SYDVKM. CDR3 sequence reads: CASSAPGQGHETQYF. The DNA of the CDR3 is TGTGCCAGCAGCGCCCCGGGACAGGGACACGAGACCCAGTACTTC.

The chain has TRBV19 and TRBJ2-6, with 7 bases lining up with TRBD1. Per germline, CDR1 LNHDA and CDR2 SQIVND (reference sequence). The CDR3 has 17 amino acids. V gave up 9 bases and J gave up 0 bases; unmatched junction bases: 11. The CDR3, as DNA: TGTGCCAGCGGAACAGGGGCCCTTAACTCTGGGGCCAACGTCCTGACTTTC. Its protein product is CASGTGALNSGANVLTF.

V usage is TRBV27 and J usage is TRBJ2-7, with TRBD1 matching over 11 bases. Germline CDR1 is MNHEY and CDR2 is SMNVEV (reference sequence). V lost 6 bases, J lost 6 bases, and 7 bases stayed unmatched. CDR3 length: 14 residues. The DNA for the CDR3 is TGTGCCAGCAGGCAAGGACAGGGGGCCGGCGAGCAGTACTTC. As protein: CASRQGQGAGEQYF.

The V call is TRBV5-1, the J call TRBJ2-5; TRBD2 matches at 9 bases. The V and J ends lost 5 bases and 2 bases, in that order; junction bases with no gene match: 10. Per the germline V gene, CDR1 is SGHRS and CDR2 is YFSETQ. There are 16 residues in the CDR3. The CDR3 loop reads CASRALLTSGQETQYF. CDR3 sequence (DNA): TGCGCCAGCAGAGCGCTCTTGACTAGCGGACAAGAGACCCAGTACTTC. The entire variable domain, with the rest obtained from reference TRBV5-1 and TRBJ2-5, is as follows: KAGVTQTPRYLIKTRGQQVTLSCSPISGHRSVSWYQQTPGQGLQFLFEYFSETQRNKGNFPGRFSGRQFSNSRSEMNVSTLELGDSALYLCASRALLTSGQETQYFGPGTRLLVL.

This rearrangement joins TRBV30 to TRBJ1-4; TRBD1 matches at 7 bases. V shed 3 bases and J 4 bases; nucleotides not matched to a gene: 8. The CDR3 has 15 amino acids. Germline CDR1 is GTSNPN and CDR2 is SVGIG (reference sequence). CDR3 residues: CAWRAPGQRNEKLFF. CDR3 bases: TGTGCCTGGAGGGCTCCGGGACAGCGTAATGAAAAACTGTTTTTT.

V is TRBV27 and J is TRBJ2-2, with 9 positions matching TRBD1. The CDR3 is made up of 16 amino acids. Losses at the gene ends were 6 bases for V and 2 bases for J; bases not matched to a gene: 7. Germline V gene lookup returns CDR1 MNHEY and CDR2 SMNVEV (reference sequence). The CDR3 loop is CASSRGDRDNTGELFF. Here the CDR3 DNA reads TGTGCCAGCAGCCGGGGGGACAGGGATAACACCGGGGAGCTGTTTTTT.

The J gene is TRBJ2-7, the V gene TRBV6-5; 7 nucleotides align to TRBD1. The germline V gene encodes CDR1 MNHEY and CDR2 SVGAGI. V lost 0 bases to trimming and J lost 3 bases; unmatched junction nucleotides: 5. This CDR3 region has 15 residues. The CDR3 reads CASSYSLGQNYEQYF. The CDR3 DNA reads as TGTGCCAGCAGTTACTCCCTGGGACAGAACTACGAGCAGTACTTC.

V is TRBV30 and J is TRBJ2-3; TRBD2 aligns across 11 bases. The CDR3 extends over 17 amino acids. V lost 3 bases and J lost 5; bases outside the gene matches: 13. Germline V gives CDR1 GTSNPN, CDR2 SVGIG (reference sequence). The CDR3 protein is CAWSPLISGGAGDTQYF. CDR3 bases: TGTGCCTGGAGCCCCCTGATTAGCGGGGGGGCTGGAGATACGCAGTATTTT.

A remark on this clone: Other DNA sequences in this sample translate to the same CDR3. The rearrangement uses TRBV7-9 and TRBJ2-1, with 13 nucleotides matching TRBD2. V lost 4 bases, J lost 10 bases, and 7 bases stayed unmatched. CDR1 SEHNR and CDR2 FQNEAQ come from the germline V gene (reference sequence). The CDR3 is 15 residues long. The CDR3 spells CASSSRLAGGGEQFF. In nucleotides, the CDR3 is TGTGCCAGCAGCTCTAGACTAGCGGGAGGTGGGGAGCAGTTCTTC.

The chain links TRBV6-6 to TRBJ1-2, with D possibly being TRBD1 (6 bases). The germline V gene has CDR1 MNHNY and CDR2 SVGAGI (reference sequence). The V and J ends lost 10 bases and 5 bases respectively, with 23 bases between them. The CDR3 has 15 amino acids. The CDR3: CATGVLTGGIYGYTF. The CDR3 coding sequence is TGTGCCACCGGGGTTTTGACAGGAGGAATTTATGGCTACACCTTC.

The V gene is TRBV27, the J gene TRBJ1-1; D is possibly TRBD1 (5 bases). CDR1 is MNHEY and CDR2 is SMNVEV in the germline V gene (reference sequence). The CDR3 loop spans 14 amino acids. V was pared by 7 bases and J by 4 bases, with 16 bases between. In DNA form, the CDR3 reads TGTGCCAGCACTCCCACCGGGAGGGGCACTGAAGCTTTCTTT. The encoded protein is CASTPTGRGTEAFF.

The rearrangement links TRBV25-1 to TRBJ2-3, with D possibly TRBD1 on 6 matching bases. CDR1 is MGHDK, CDR2 SYGVNS, per germline. V was cut by 5 bases and J by 2 bases, with 11 bases left in between. The CDR3 is 14 residues long. DNA for the CDR3: TGTGCCAGCAGTCTGGGGACAAACACAGATACGCAGTATTTT. Its translation: CASSLGTNTDTQYF.

The chain carries TRBV2 and TRBJ2-2; possibly TRBD2 for D (6 bases). CDR1 is SNHLY and CDR2 is FYNNEI in the germline V gene. The CDR3 has 13 residues. Trimming cost V 5 bases and J 5 bases, with 9 bases left between them. DNA for the CDR3: TGTGCCAGCAGTCCGGCGGGGACCGGGGAGCTGTTTTTT. Translating it yields CASSPAGTGELFF.

This chain connects TRBV30 to TRBJ2-2, with TRBD2 as a possible D gene (7 bases). The germline V and J ends were trimmed by 2 bases and 4 bases, with 17 bases remaining between them. Germline CDR1 GTSNPN, CDR2 SVGIG (reference sequence). This CDR3 is 16 amino acids long. CDR3 nucleotide sequence: TGTGCCTGGAGTACCGGAGGGGGGGCGATCACCGGGGAGCTGTTTTTT. Its protein is CAWSTGGGAITGELFF.

This chain links TRBV20-1 with TRBJ2-7, with D tentatively TRBD1 (6 bases). The CDR3 is 11 residues long. CDR1 is DFQATT, CDR2 SNEGSKA, per germline (reference sequence). Trimming cost V 7 bases and J 5 bases, with 12 bases left between them. The CDR3 spells CSVGGRDEQYF. For the CDR3, the DNA is TGCAGTGTAGGGGGAAGGGACGAGCAGTACTTC.

This chain links TRBV13 with TRBJ1-5, with 10 bases identical to TRBD1. The CDR3 is made up of 15 amino acids. V shed 3 bases and J 6 bases; nucleotides not matched to a gene: 5. Germline V lookup: CDR1 PRHDT, CDR2 FYEKMQ (reference sequence). Written as DNA, the CDR3 is TGTGCCAGCAGCTTGAACGGACAGGGGGGTCAGCCCCAGCATTTT. It yields the protein CASSLNGQGGQPQHF.

The chain recombines TRBV9 with TRBJ2-5; D perhaps matches TRBD2 (5 bases). The CDR3 extends over 14 amino acids. CDR1 is SGDLS, CDR2 YYNGEE, per germline. V was pared by 2 bases and J by 2 bases, with 10 bases between. CDR3 DNA: TGTGCCAGCAGCGTTGGTTTAGCGCAAGAGACCCAGTACTTC. This sequence encodes CASSVGLAQETQYF.

J is TRBJ1-3 and V is TRBV15, with 9 bases identical to TRBD1. The length of the CDR3 is 16 residues. The V gene end was trimmed by 2 bases and the J gene end by 4 bases; junction bases not matched to a gene: 6. The germline CDR1 and CDR2 sequences are LNHNV and YYDKDF (reference sequence). In DNA, the CDR3 is TGTGCCACCAGCAGAACACAGGGGGCGGGAGGAAACACCATATATTTT. It specifies CATSRTQGAGGNTIYF.

V and J are TRBV7-2 and TRBJ2-1; no firm D call. This CDR3 comprises 11 residues. CDR1 is SGHTA and CDR2 is FQGNSA in the germline V gene. V shed 5 bases and J shed 10 bases, with 9 bases lying between them. In DNA, the CDR3 is TGTGCCAGCAGCCTAAACTGGGAGCAGTTCTTC. Amino acid sequence: CASSLNWEQFF.

The chain is built from TRBV10-3 and TRBJ1-5; a possible D gene is TRBD1 (6 bases). The CDR3 contains 14 residues. V was trimmed by 0 bases and J by 5 bases, leaving 8 bases between them. Germline values: CDR1 ENHRY, CDR2 SYGVKD. The CDR3 bases are TGTGCCATCAGTGAGTCAGGGGGGGATCAGCCCCAGCATTTT. Its protein product is CAISESGGDQPQHF.